This T cell receptor beta chain was identified during a study of T-cell reconstitution after alpha-beta-depleted transplantation in children. TCRbeta library preparation incorporated unique molecular identifiers. Via MiXCR, TCRdb re-called the PCR reads, giving one row per CDR3 protein. The table has more than 250,000 distinct CDR3 sequences, about a tenth seen once. Germline V gene lookup returns CDR1 SGDLS and CDR2 YYNGEE. V dropped 4 bases and J dropped 9 bases, with 17 bases sitting between them. The CDR3 is 14 amino acids. The sequencing used PBMCs from the stem cell graft donor, collected from the stem cell graft. The source is a human donor who donated a stem cell graft to a child with SCID. The chain is built from TRBV9 and TRBJ2-1; D is possibly TRBD2 (5 bases). The CDR3 protein is CASSPGGGPGEQFF. In nucleotides, the CDR3 is TGTGCCAGCAGCCCCGGAGGTGGGCCCGGTGAGCAGTTCTTC.